This T cell receptor (beta chain) was captured by sequencing in a study of T cells after yellow fever vaccination (dated by TCRdb to between 2019 and 2020). Looking at the study overall: The SMART-Seq v4 Ultra Low Input RNA kit was used to prepare libraries from fractions with low cell numbers. To follow T-cell clones before and after primary and booster YFV17D yellow fever vaccination, bulk TCR alpha and beta repertoires were sequenced over time. Two healthy male donors, one aged 18 to 30 and one aged 30 to 40 years, were included in the cohort. Bulk PBMC replicates and cell subsets were isolated from blood drawn at multiple timepoints before and after both primary and secondary immunization.

Here is what the overall study found, with its caveats: Because the study included only a couple of donors, the extent to which the findings can be generalized is limited. Most clones expanded after primary vaccination were re-detected after the booster (about 95% of CD4 and more than 70% of CD8), suggesting broad memory maintenance. A small fraction of clonotypes showed up in both the CD4 and CD8 compartments, probably as a result of convergent recombination. Because abundant contaminating clonotypes from the bulk population could be contained in FACS-sorted repertoires, computational filtering was required. The secondary T-cell response was found to be weaker but faster than the primary response, with a peak reached on day 5 rather than on day 15.

TCR cDNA was synthesized by 5'RACE template switching, which introduced a universal primer site and unique molecular identifiers. Priming of cDNA synthesis was performed from both the TCR alpha and TCR beta constant segments. Two PCR steps were used to amplify libraries, with sample barcodes and sequencing adapters being added in the second step. Libraries were sequenced on Illumina HiSeq 2500 (2x100 bp) or NovaSeq (2x150 bp). In the source study's methods: Demultiplexing of reads and collapsing into UMI consensus sequences were performed with MIGEC, and V(D)J alignment was carried out with MiXCR. Vaccine-responding clonotypes were identified with edgeR using replicate PBMC samples, with FDR below 0.01 and a log2 fold change above 5 up to day 15 being required. Each bulk clonotype was labeled CD4 or CD8 based on which sequenced repertoire, CD4 or CD8, contained the clonotype at higher abundance. TCRdb handled the public reads itself, with Q25 trimming in fastp and clone calling in MiXCR, and kept productive beta chains. One record per CDR3 amino acid sequence lists the most common genes and DNA. TCRdb, not the original authors, processed these V and J calls. This sample gives 610,000 or so distinct CDR3 sequences in total; around 12% of them show up just once. The ten largest account for 14% to 15% of the sample.

This clonotype was recorded a few times. Its antigen remains undetermined. No base qualities exist here, and no much larger clone lies one base off it. The treatment or condition label corresponds to: live attenuated yellow fever vaccine strain. At every blood-draw timepoint, two biological replicates of bulk PBMCs were collected. A standard Ficoll-Paque protocol was used to isolate PBMCs from peripheral blood. RNA was extracted with TriZol from bulk PBMCs, CD4 and CD8 fractions, and dextramer-positive and dextramer-negative fractions. The trim is 10 bases for V and 1 base for J, with a gap of 13 bases between the germline ends. The germline V gene (reference sequence) yields LNHDA for CDR1 and SQIVND for CDR2. The CDR3 runs 13 residues from the cysteine to the phenylalanine. Just CDR3 DNA is preserved here, 39 bases in frame from base 1.

This TCR derives from a man in his thirties or forties who received the YFV17D yellow fever vaccine. This sample comprised PBMCs, obtained on the day of the yellow fever booster vaccination. The chain couples TRBV19 to TRBJ2-5, with no D gene named confidently. The CDR3 region reads CATISPGQETQYF. The bases are TGTGCCACCATTAGCCCCGGCCAAGAGACCCAGTACTTC.